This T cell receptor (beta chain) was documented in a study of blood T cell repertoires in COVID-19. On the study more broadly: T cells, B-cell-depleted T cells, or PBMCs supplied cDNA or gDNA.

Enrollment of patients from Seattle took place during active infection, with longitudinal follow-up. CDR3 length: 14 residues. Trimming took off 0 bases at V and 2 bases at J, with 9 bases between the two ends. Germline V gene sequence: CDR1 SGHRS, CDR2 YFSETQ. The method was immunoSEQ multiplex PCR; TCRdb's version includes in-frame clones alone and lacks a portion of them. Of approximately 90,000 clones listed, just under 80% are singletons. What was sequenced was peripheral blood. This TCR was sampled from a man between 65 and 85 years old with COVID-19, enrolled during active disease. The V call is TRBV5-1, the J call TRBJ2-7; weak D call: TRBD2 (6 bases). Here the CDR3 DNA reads TGCGCCAGCAGCTTGGATGCGGGACCCTACGAGCAGTACTTC. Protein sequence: CASSLDAGPYEQYF.